Presented here are 20 T cell receptor beta chains from one specimen sequenced in a study of OX40 agonist ivuxolimab in advanced cancers. The assay was immunoSEQ multiplex PCR, and TCRdb's table has in-frame clones only and misses some. Of 38,000 or so clones detected, roughly nine tenths appear once; the ten largest clones hold approximately 45%. This specimen was CD4+ or CD8+ T cells sorted from blood, taken in a trial of the OX40 agonist ivuxolimab. The receptor source for this set is an adult with an advanced solid tumor such as melanoma, head and neck, liver or kidney cancer.

The count of this clone is one. V is TRBV6-4 and J is TRBJ2-3; possibly TRBD2 for D (6 bases). V lost 7 bases and J lost 3, with 14 bases in between. The CDR3 extends over 14 amino acids. CDR1 and CDR2 from the germline V gene are MRHNA and SNTAGT. CDR3 sequence: CASKDEGGTDTQYF. Written as DNA, the CDR3 is TGTGCCAGCAAAGACGAGGGAGGAACAGATACGCAGTATTTT.

V gene TRBV4-2 combines with J gene TRBJ2-1; TRBD2 is a possible D gene (6 bases). Per germline, CDR1 LGHNA and CDR2 YNFKEQ. V was shortened by 2 bases and J by 4 bases, with 15 bases between the two germline ends. CDR3 length: 16 residues. CDR3 sequence: CASSQRLATTYNEQFF. The CDR3 region has the DNA TGTGCCAGCAGCCAACGCCTAGCGACGACGTACAATGAGCAGTTCTTC.

This clone was seen a handful of times. The genes are TRBV4-1 and TRBJ1-1, with D unresolved. The CDR3 is 11 residues long. Germline assignment: CDR1 MGHRA and CDR2 YSYEKL. V was cut by 5 bases and J by 8 bases, with 9 bases left in between. CDR3 protein: CASSLGVEAFF. Written as DNA, the CDR3 is TGCGCCAGCAGCTTAGGAGTCGAAGCTTTCTTT.

The V and J genes are TRBV27 and TRBJ1-5, with a possible D match to TRBD1 (5 bases). Germline CDR1 reads MNHEY; CDR2 reads SMNVEV (reference sequence). The CDR3 loop spans 15 amino acids. The germline V and J ends were trimmed by 5 bases and 3 bases, with 14 bases remaining between them. CDR3 amino acids: CASSPSQGTNQPQHF. CDR3 bases: TGTGCCAGCAGTCCAAGCCAGGGAACCAATCAGCCCCAGCATTTT.

This chain connects TRBV7-6 to TRBJ2-1; D might be TRBD1 (6 bases). The CDR3 consists of 16 residues. Germline V gene data show CDR1 as SGHVS and CDR2 as FNYEAQ. The germline V and J ends were trimmed by 5 bases and 9 bases, with 23 bases remaining between them. The CDR3 sequence is CASSLGWQGTVFEQFF. The CDR3, as DNA: TGTGCCAGCAGCCTTGGCTGGCAGGGGACGGTTTTTGAGCAGTTCTTC.

This chain joins TRBV28 and TRBJ1-2; possible D gene TRBD1, 6 bases. CDR1 and CDR2 from the germline V gene are MDHEN and SYDVKM. Trimming removed 2 bases at V and 8 bases at J, with 12 bases between. CDR3 length: 13 residues. CDR3 DNA sequence: TGTGCCAGCAGTTTAGAGGAGGGGGGAGGCTACACCTTC. This encodes CASSLEEGGGYTF.

The V call is TRBV2, the J call TRBJ2-5; TRBD2 matches at 11 bases. The CDR3 spans 15 residues. Looked up from germline, CDR1 is SNHLY and CDR2 is FYNNEI. With 11 bases clipped from V and 0 bases from J, the junction kept 8 bases outside the gene matches. CDR3 protein: CAGGPSGGNQETQYF. The CDR3 nucleotides are TGTGCCGGAGGGCCTAGCGGGGGGAACCAAGAGACCCAGTACTTC.

The V call is TRBV5-5, the J call TRBJ1-4, with 7 bases aligning to TRBD1. Germline lookup yields CDR1 SGHKS and CDR2 YYEKEE (reference sequence). The CDR3 is 15 amino acids. V shed 0 bases, J shed 5 bases, and the junction held 4 bases outside the gene matches. The CDR3 DNA sequence: TGTGCCAGCAGCTTGGAACAGGGGATAAATGAAAAACTGTTTTTT. It translates to CASSLEQGINEKLFF.

J is TRBJ1-2 and V is TRBV7-2; the match to TRBD1 covers 9 bases. Germline loops: CDR1 SGHTA, CDR2 FQGNSA. This CDR3 has 14 amino acids. V gave up 1 base and J gave up 4 bases; unmatched junction bases: 1. CDR3 region: CASSLGTGVYGYTF. CDR3 coding DNA: TGTGCCAGCAGCTTAGGGACAGGGGTCTATGGCTACACCTTC.

A remark on this clone: Because it lacks the conserved phenylalanine or tryptophan at the end, this CDR3 is likely a read error. The V and J genes are TRBV7-6 and TRBJ1-1; D unresolved. The CDR3 has 12 residues. The V end was cut by 5 bases, the J end by 1 base, with 5 bases between. The germline V gene has CDR1 SGHVS and CDR2 FNYEAQ. The CDR3 sequence: CASSGPNTEAFS. Written as DNA, the CDR3 is TGTGCCAGCAGCGGGCCGAACACTGAAGCTTTCTCT.

The chain joins TRBV18 to TRBJ1-2, with D perhaps matching TRBD1 (6 bases). The CDR3 covers 13 residues. V was trimmed by 8 bases and J by 2 bases, leaving 12 bases between them. Germline CDR1 and CDR2: KGHSH and LQKENI. CDR3 sequence (DNA): TGTGCCAGCGAGGGGGAGAGAAACTATGGCTACACCTTC. Its protein product is CASEGERNYGYTF.

The rearrangement joins TRBV28 to TRBJ2-7; no reliable D call. CDR3 size: 13 residues. Trimming left V 4 bases short and J 6 bases short, with 13 bases between. Germline V lookup: CDR1 MDHEN, CDR2 SYDVKM. The CDR3, as DNA: TGTGCCAGCAGTTACAGCTCCTGGGGCGAGCAGTACTTC. It specifies CASSYSSWGEQYF. The whole variable domain, remainder taken from reference TRBV28 and TRBJ2-7, is DVKVTQSSRYLVKRTGEKVFLECVQDMDHENMFWYRQDPGLGLRLIYFSYDVKMKEKGDIPEGYSVSREKKERFSLILESASTNQTSMYLCASSYSSWGEQYFGPGTRLTVT.

The CDR3 loop reads CASRSGVSYEQYF. Here the CDR3 DNA reads TGTGCCAGCAGATCAGGGGTCTCCTACGAGCAGTACTTC. The rearrangement joins TRBV6-1 to TRBJ2-7, with a weak D call TRBD1 (6 bases). The germline V and J ends were trimmed by 6 bases and 0 bases, with 9 bases remaining between them. Germline CDR1 MNHNS, CDR2 SASEGT. The CDR3 is 13 residues long.

This sequence joins TRBV28 and TRBJ2-7; D possibly corresponds to TRBD1 (5 bases). In germline, CDR1 is MDHEN, CDR2 SYDVKM. V lost 2 bases to trimming and J lost 7 bases, with 12 bases between them. The CDR3 loop spans 13 amino acids. Written as DNA, the CDR3 is TGTGCCAGCAGTTTAGGCAGGGTGGGAGAGCAGTACTTC. It codes for CASSLGRVGEQYF.

V gene TRBV4-1 combines with J gene TRBJ2-7, with TRBD1 matching 7 bases. The CDR3 consists of 16 residues. The germline V gene encodes CDR1 MGHRA and CDR2 YSYEKL. The V and J ends lost 0 bases and 3 bases, in that order; junction bases with no gene match: 8. The CDR3 DNA sequence: TGCGCCAGCAGCCAAGAACCGACAGGGTCAGGCTACGAGCAGTACTTC. Amino acids: CASSQEPTGSGYEQYF.

This rearrangement joins TRBV6-4 to TRBJ2-6; the match to TRBD1 covers 10 bases. Unmatched junction bases numbered 3, after V lost 6 bases and J lost 1 base. Per germline, CDR1 MRHNA and CDR2 SNTAGT. The CDR3 totals 16 residues. The chain's CDR3 is CASSPGQGSGANVLTF. CDR3 nucleotide sequence: TGTGCCAGCAGCCCGGGACAGGGGTCTGGGGCCAACGTCCTGACTTTC.

This rearrangement joins TRBV7-3 to TRBJ2-7; 9 bases match TRBD1. V lost 6 bases, J lost 0 bases, and 6 bases stayed unmatched. The CDR3 length is 15 residues. The germline V gene has CDR1 SGHTA and CDR2 FQGTGA. The DNA for the CDR3 is TGTGCCAGCAGTTTATCACAGGGGGCCTCCTACGAGCAGTACTTC. This sequence encodes CASSLSQGASYEQYF.

The chain carries TRBV23-1 and TRBJ2-5, with TRBD2 as a possible D gene (5 bases). TRBV23-1 falls under the ORF class, with uncertain function. The CDR3 loop spans 12 amino acids. V lost 3 bases and J 7 bases, leaving 9 bases between the germline ends. The CDR3 bases are TGCGCCAGCAGTCACCAAGGAGGGACCCAGTACTTC. Translated: CASSHQGGTQYF.

The gene calls are TRBV7-3 and TRBJ2-1; 8 bases match TRBD2. The CDR3 runs 16 residues. The ends lost 5 bases at V and 0 bases at J; junction bases unmatched: 6. CDR1 is SGHTA, CDR2 FQGTGA, per germline. CDR3 nucleotides: TGTGCCAGCAGCCTCACTAGCGGCGTCTCCTACAATGAGCAGTTCTTC. This sequence encodes CASSLTSGVSYNEQFF.

This clone was seen just once. The chain recombines TRBV5-6 with TRBJ2-1; possible D gene TRBD1, 7 bases. CDR1 SGHDT and CDR2 YYEEEE come from the germline V gene. This CDR3 is 15 amino acids long. Trimming stripped 0 bases from V and 8 bases from J, with 15 bases between. CDR3 nucleotides: TGTGCCAGCAGCTTGGTAGGGGGCTGGGGGGATGAGCAGTTCTTC. The encoded protein is CASSLVGGWGDEQFF.